This paragraph reports one T cell receptor (beta chain). The data were produced by immunoSEQ multiplex PCR, yet TCRdb's version contains in-frame clones alone and is incomplete. The data show under 250,000 clones, about 81% seen once. The CDR3 is made up of 15 amino acids. Germline V lookup: CDR1 GTSNPN, CDR2 SVGIG (reference sequence). V trimming: 3 bases; J trimming: 4 bases; junction bases outside the gene matches: 9. The record originates from a study of cytomegalovirus exposure and HLA in healthy donors. The gene calls are TRBV30 and TRBJ1-5; 7 bases map to TRBD1. The clonotype originates from a young woman in good health and CMV-seronegative. Material for sequencing was PBMCs. The CDR3 coding sequence is TGTGCCTGGAGCAGAGTGACAGGGCTAAATCAGCCCCAGCATTTT. Amino acid sequence: CAWSRVTGLNQPQHF.